These T cell receptor beta chains were read from a single sample in a study of T-cell reconstitution after alpha-beta-depleted transplantation in children. TCRdb reprocessed the PCR reads with MiXCR, giving one entry per CDR3 protein. Altogether hundreds of thousands of distinct CDR3 sequences are present, around 10% being singletons, with the ten largest covering 7.5%. Sequences were derived from PBMCs, sampled before TCRalphabeta/CD19-depleted stem cell transplant. All receptors derive from a boy younger than two with acute myeloid leukemia, due to receive a stem cell transplant. The CDR3 runs from the conserved cysteine through the conserved F or W. Each record gives: CDR3 length, J gene, D gene, clone size, V gene, CDR3 protein, CDR3 DNA. The D gene is left open where the match is weak. Not every row has a clone size; where given, it reads once, few, many or a size class.

cdr3_length: 20; j_call: TRBJ2-3; d_call: TRBD2; clone_size: few; v_call: TRBV28; cdr3_aa: CASRTPGVGASGNPTDTQYF; cdr3_nt: TGTGCCAGCAGGACCCCAGGGGTGGGGGCTAGCGGGAACCCCACAGATACGCAGTATTTT
cdr3_length: 16; j_call: TRBJ2-3; d_call: TRBD1; clone_size: many; v_call: TRBV28; cdr3_aa: CASSFGQGAITDTQYF; cdr3_nt: TGTGCCAGCAGTTTCGGACAGGGCGCAATCACAGATACGCAGTATTTT
cdr3_length: 17; j_call: TRBJ2-5; d_call: NA; clone_size: few; v_call: TRBV5-4; cdr3_aa: CASSLDWVQGTQETQYF; cdr3_nt: TGTGCCAGCAGCTTGGATTGGGTCCAGGGAACCCAAGAGACCCAGTACTTC
cdr3_length: 16; j_call: TRBJ2-5; d_call: NA; clone_size: many; v_call: TRBV7-8; cdr3_aa: CASSLVVGTRGETQYF; cdr3_nt: TGTGCCAGCAGCTTAGTTGTTGGGACAAGGGGGGAGACCCAGTACTTC
cdr3_length: 15; j_call: TRBJ2-1; d_call: NA; clone_size: many; v_call: TRBV4-1; cdr3_aa: CASSQGPEGYNEQFF; cdr3_nt: TGCGCCAGCAGCCAGGGGCCCGAGGGGTACAATGAGCAGTTCTTC
cdr3_length: 12; j_call: TRBJ2-1; d_call: NA; clone_size: many; v_call: TRBV27; cdr3_aa: CASSATGNEQFF; cdr3_nt: TGTGCCAGCAGTGCCACAGGGAACGAGCAGTTCTTC
cdr3_length: 14; j_call: TRBJ2-7; d_call: NA; clone_size: NA; v_call: TRBV7-2; cdr3_aa: CASSPPTVRYEQYF; cdr3_nt: TGTGCCAGCAGCCCCCCGACAGTGCGCTACGAGCAGTACTTC
cdr3_length: 14; j_call: TRBJ1-2; d_call: NA; clone_size: NA; v_call: TRBV12-5; cdr3_aa: CASGLLPGNYGYTF; cdr3_nt: TGTGCTAGTGGTTTGTTGCCAGGGAACTATGGCTACACCTTC
cdr3_length: 13; j_call: TRBJ2-7; d_call: NA; clone_size: NA; v_call: TRBV15; cdr3_aa: CATSRDTPREQYF; cdr3_nt: TGTGCCACCAGCAGAGATACCCCTCGGGAGCAGTACTTC
cdr3_length: 13; j_call: TRBJ2-1; d_call: TRBD1; clone_size: many; v_call: TRBV11-2; cdr3_aa: CASSFQGDHEQFF; cdr3_nt: TGTGCCAGCAGCTTTCAGGGGGACCATGAGCAGTTCTTC
cdr3_length: 15; j_call: TRBJ2-7; d_call: TRBD1; clone_size: many; v_call: TRBV11-2; cdr3_aa: CASSLWTGGDYEQYF; cdr3_nt: TGTGCCAGCAGCCTTTGGACAGGGGGCGACTACGAGCAGTACTTC
cdr3_length: 15; j_call: TRBJ2-1; d_call: NA; clone_size: few; v_call: TRBV9; cdr3_aa: CASSVSGSAVNEQFF; cdr3_nt: TGTGCCAGCAGCGTATCCGGATCCGCCGTGAATGAGCAGTTCTTC
cdr3_length: 15; j_call: TRBJ2-6; d_call: NA; clone_size: once; v_call: TRBV20-1; cdr3_aa: CSARDGGYGANVLTF; cdr3_nt: TGCAGTGCTAGAGATGGGGGCTATGGGGCCAACGTCCTGACTTTC
cdr3_length: 14; j_call: TRBJ1-2; d_call: NA; clone_size: many; v_call: TRBV11-2; cdr3_aa: CASSLRGLYYGYTF; cdr3_nt: TGTGCCAGCAGCTTACGAGGACTCTACTATGGCTACACCTTC
cdr3_length: 17; j_call: TRBJ2-5; d_call: NA; clone_size: many; v_call: TRBV4-3; cdr3_aa: CASSQDAAPGLKETQYF; cdr3_nt: TGCGCCAGCAGCCAAGACGCAGCGCCGGGACTGAAAGAGACCCAGTACTTC
cdr3_length: 14; j_call: TRBJ2-7; d_call: TRBD2; clone_size: many; v_call: TRBV7-2; cdr3_aa: CASSLGGVTYEQYF; cdr3_nt: TGTGCCAGCAGCTTGGGGGGGGTAACCTACGAGCAGTACTTC
cdr3_length: 14; j_call: TRBJ2-7; d_call: TRBD1; clone_size: many; v_call: TRBV12-3/TRBV12-4; cdr3_aa: CASRTGTGAYEQYF; cdr3_nt: TGTGCCAGCAGAACCGGGACAGGGGCCTACGAGCAGTACTTC
cdr3_length: 19; j_call: TRBJ2-3; d_call: NA; clone_size: many; v_call: TRBV4-3; cdr3_aa: CASSQDRAGNVGLTDTQYF; cdr3_nt: TGCGCCAGCAGCCAAGATCGGGCAGGGAATGTCGGACTCACAGATACGCAGTATTTT
cdr3_length: 17; j_call: TRBJ2-7; d_call: TRBD2; clone_size: many; v_call: TRBV7-2; cdr3_aa: CASSLVVGLAASYEQYF; cdr3_nt: TGTGCCAGCAGCTTAGTGGTTGGACTAGCGGCCTCCTACGAGCAGTACTTC
cdr3_length: 17; j_call: TRBJ2-6; d_call: NA; clone_size: many; v_call: TRBV4-3; cdr3_aa: CASSQDARGSGANVLTF; cdr3_nt: TGCGCCAGCAGCCAAGATGCGAGGGGCTCTGGGGCCAACGTCCTGACTTTC
cdr3_length: 15; j_call: TRBJ2-5; d_call: NA; clone_size: many; v_call: TRBV28; cdr3_aa: CASSSSRTDQETQYF; cdr3_nt: TGTGCCAGCAGTTCCTCCCGGACAGACCAAGAGACCCAGTACTTC
cdr3_length: 16; j_call: TRBJ1-2; d_call: TRBD1; clone_size: many; v_call: TRBV28; cdr3_aa: CASSPLNRGEGYGYTF; cdr3_nt: TGTGCCAGCAGTCCCCTCAACAGGGGTGAAGGCTATGGCTACACCTTC
cdr3_length: 15; j_call: TRBJ1-1; d_call: TRBD1; clone_size: many; v_call: TRBV28; cdr3_aa: CASSPWTGRNTEAFF; cdr3_nt: TGTGCCAGCAGTCCCTGGACAGGCCGGAACACTGAAGCTTTCTTT